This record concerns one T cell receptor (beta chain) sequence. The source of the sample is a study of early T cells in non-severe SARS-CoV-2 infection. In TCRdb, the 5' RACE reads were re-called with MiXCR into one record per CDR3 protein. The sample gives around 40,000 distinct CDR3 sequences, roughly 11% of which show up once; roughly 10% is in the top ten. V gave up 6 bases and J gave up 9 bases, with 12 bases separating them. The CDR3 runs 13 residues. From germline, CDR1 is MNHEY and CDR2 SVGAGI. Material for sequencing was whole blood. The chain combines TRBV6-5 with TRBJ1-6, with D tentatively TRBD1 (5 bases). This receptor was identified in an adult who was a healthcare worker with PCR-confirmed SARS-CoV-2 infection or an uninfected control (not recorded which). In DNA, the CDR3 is TGTGCCAGCAGACGAGGGGTTGGTTCACCCCTCCACTTT. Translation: CASRRGVGSPLHF.